This entry lists 16 T cell receptor beta chains sequenced from one sample in a study of CD8+CD57+ T cells in acquired aplastic anemia. TCR beta VDJ and CDR3 profiles were obtained from a genomic DNA template. MiXCR, applied by TCRdb to the reads, yields one record per CDR3 protein. The sample consists of about 160,000 distinct CDR3 sequences, over 55% of them appearing once. Patients chosen for sequencing had shown CD8+CD57+ cell expansion by flow cytometry. The sequencing input was sorted CD4+, CD8+, or CD8+CD57+ T cells (not recorded which) from PBMCs. The receptors were sampled from a human donor with aplastic anemia.

Only one count was recorded for this clonotype. The chain recombines TRBV10-3 with TRBJ2-5, with 7 nucleotides matching TRBD2. The V gene's germline CDR1 is ENHRY and CDR2 SYGVKD. The junction had 4 bases not matched to a gene; V was cut back by 4 bases and J by 5 bases. CDR3 length: 13 amino acids. The DNA of the CDR3 is TGTGCCATCAGTGGTACTAGCGAGGAGACCCAGTACTTC. It yields the protein CAISGTSEETQYF.

The chain recombines TRBV7-8 with TRBJ1-6; 11 nucleotides agree with TRBD1. J was trimmed by 13 bases and V by 1 base; bases with no gene match: 6. The CDR3 is 15 residues long. CDR1 is SGHVS, CDR2 FQNEAQ, per germline. The CDR3 reads CASSLGDRGYQPLHF. The CDR3 DNA sequence: TGTGCCAGCAGCTTAGGGGACAGGGGGTATCAGCCCCTCCACTTT.

CDR3 in DNA: TGTGCCACCAGCAGGACAGGGGATTATAATGAAAAACTGTTTTTT. This sequence encodes CATSRTGDYNEKLFF. The chain joins TRBV15 to TRBJ1-4, with 8 bases identical to TRBD1. CDR3 length equals 15 residues. After removal of 3 bases from V and 4 bases from J, the junction contained 4 bases not matched to a gene. The germline V gene encodes CDR1 LNHNV and CDR2 YYDKDF (reference sequence).

This clonotype was detected only a few times. Possible read error: a much larger clone is one base away. This chain uses TRBV9 with TRBJ2-7; D unclear. This CDR3 has 13 residues. CDR1 and CDR2 from the germline V gene are SGDLS and YYNGEE. Trimming left V 0 bases short and J 0 bases short, with 4 bases between. The CDR3 coding sequence is TGTGCCAGCAGCGTAGCCCCCTCCTACGAGCAGTACGTC. Its translation is CASSVAPSYEQYV.

V is TRBV20-1 and J is TRBJ2-2; D gene unclear. The CDR3 consists of 13 residues. Germline assignment: CDR1 DFQATT and CDR2 SNEGSKA (reference sequence). V was shortened by 2 bases and J by 1 base, with 5 bases between the two germline ends. Here the CDR3 reads CSARNGNTGELFF. CDR3 coding DNA: TGCAGTGCTAGAAACGGGAACACCGGGGAGCTGTTTTTT.

The chain joins TRBV20-1 to TRBJ1-2; D is uncertain. Germline CDR1 and CDR2: DFQATT and SNEGSKA (reference sequence). This CDR3 contains 12 residues. With 1 base removed from V and 8 bases from J, the gap between germline ends came to 11 bases. Written as DNA, the CDR3 is TGCAGTGCTAGAGCTGGGTCGGGGGGCTACACCTTC. Residues: CSARAGSGGYTF.

This clonotype was observed at least ten times. The rearrangement uses TRBV3-2 and TRBJ2-3; the tabulated D call, TRBD2, remains unverified against the DNA. TRBV3-2 is classified as a pseudogene. CDR3 length: 17 amino acids. The CDR3 sequence is CASSQSNPAGCADTQYF. The CDR3 DNA is TGTGCCAGCAGCCAAAGTAATCCAGCGGGTTGCGCAGATACGCAGTATTTT.

This clonotype was detected only once. The rearrangement uses TRBV24-1 and TRBJ1-2; 7 bases agree with TRBD1. This CDR3 is built from 14 residues. After removal of 4 bases from V and 7 bases from J, the junction contained 8 bases not matched to a gene. CDR1 and CDR2 from the germline V gene are KGHDR and SFDVKD. The CDR3 is CATSDSTGLGGYTF. The CDR3 DNA follows: TGTGCCACCAGTGACTCGACAGGGCTCGGTGGCTACACCTTC.

This clonotype was seen only a few times. The rearrangement joins TRBV5-1 to TRBJ2-5; perhaps TRBD1 as D (6 bases). CDR1 is SGHRS, CDR2 YFSETQ, per germline. This CDR3 is 14 amino acids long. The V end lost 0 bases, the J end lost 1 base, and 7 bases lay between the germline ends. CDR3 nucleotide sequence: TGCGCCAGCAGCTTGGGACAGGTCCAAGAGACCCAGTACTTC. Protein: CASSLGQVQETQYF.

For the CDR3, the DNA is TGCAGCGTTATTATACAGGTTCCCTACGAGCAGTACTTC. As protein: CSVIIQVPYEQYF. The chain carries TRBV29-1 and TRBJ2-7, with D possibly TRBD1 on 5 matching bases. V lost 5 bases, J lost 2 bases, and 13 bases lay in between. The germline V gene has CDR1 SQVTM and CDR2 ANQGSEA. The CDR3 length is 13 residues.

This clonotype appeared once. The chain couples TRBV20-1 to TRBJ1-6; D ambiguous. This CDR3 contains 12 residues. Trimming left V 1 base short and J 6 bases short, with 4 bases between. Germline CDR1 is DFQATT and CDR2 is SNEGSKA (reference sequence). This CDR3 reads CSARGPNSPLHF. CDR3 DNA sequence: TGCAGTGCTAGAGGGCCTAATTCACCCCTCCACTTT.

Many counts were recorded for this clonotype. CDR3 protein: CASTQTGGPDTQYF. CDR3 DNA sequence: TGCGCCAGCACCCAGACGGGGGGGCCAGATACGCAGTATTTT. This chain links TRBV10-2 with TRBJ2-3; 8 bases are shared with TRBD2. This CDR3 is built from 14 residues. The ends lost 7 bases at V and 4 bases at J; junction bases unmatched: 7. Germline loops: CDR1 WSHSY, CDR2 SAAADI.

The V and J genes are TRBV24-1 and TRBJ2-2; no clear D gene. V was cut by 5 bases and J by 1 base, with 10 bases left in between. CDR1 and CDR2 (germline): KGHDR, SFDVKD. CDR3 length: 15 residues. In DNA, the CDR3 is TGTGCCACCAGTGTGGGTGCAGGGAACACCGGGGAGCTGTTTTTT. It encodes CATSVGAGNTGELFF.

As concerns this clonotype: The junction does not match germline at one end; this may be a read error. The chain is built from TRBV6-4 and TRBJ2-2; TRBD2 aligns across 7 bases. The CDR3 is 14 residues long. CDR1 MRHNA and CDR2 SNTAGT come from the germline V gene. CDR3 DNA: TGTGCCTGCAGTGACCAGACTAGCTCCGGGGAGCTGTTTTTT. Its protein is CACSDQTSSGELFF.

The DNA of the CDR3 is TGCAGCGCTAAGACTCCAACCTACGAGCAGTACTTC. Its protein is CSAKTPTYEQYF. V gene TRBV29-1 combines with J gene TRBJ2-7; D is unclear. With 7 bases removed from V and 2 bases from J, the gap between germline ends came to 12 bases. The germline CDR1 and CDR2 sequences are SQVTM and ANQGSEA. The CDR3 length is 12 residues.

The chain has TRBV15 and TRBJ2-1, with TRBD1 matching over 7 bases. The CDR3 is 14 amino acids. Germline CDR1 is LNHNV and CDR2 is YYDKDF (reference sequence). V lost 10 bases, J lost 0 bases, and 6 bases stayed unmatched. The CDR3 DNA follows: TGTGCCAGCAGGACAGGAAGCTCCTACAATGAGCAGTTCTTC. This codes for CASRTGSSYNEQFF.